A single T cell receptor (beta chain) is shown here with its context. Its matching antigen is unknown. This specimen comes from a study of T cells after yellow fever vaccination. Points from the study as a whole: Post-booster repertoires again held most primary-vaccination clones (roughly 95% CD4, approximately 90% CD8).

Each CDR3 protein gets one entry after TCRdb re-called the 5' RACE reads with MiXCR. The data contain 250,000 to 300,000 distinct CDR3 sequences, roughly 9% of them seen just once; the ten biggest clones take up 3% to 3.5%. The CDR3 length is 14 residues. Germline CDR1 is PRHDT and CDR2 is FYEKMQ (reference sequence). Trimming stripped 3 bases from V and 4 bases from J, with 12 bases between. This material consisted of CD4+ T cells sorted from PBMCs, taken 5 days after the yellow fever booster vaccination. The clonotype comes from a man aged 18 to 35 who received the YFV17D yellow fever vaccine. J is TRBJ1-1 and V is TRBV13, with unresolved D. Written as DNA, the CDR3 is TGTGCCAGCAGCTTTCCGGTATCGGGCACTGAAGCTTTCTTT. The encoded protein is CASSFPVSGTEAFF.